This T cell receptor beta chain was sequenced for a study of blood T cells in healthy people across ages. Study findings and constraints: The fall in TCR beta diversity per million T cells was roughly linear with age.

No fewer than 6 micrograms of total RNA were isolated from every sample. A second PCR, run for about 6 to 11 cycles, used a sample-barcoded 5' primer plus a J-beta primer mix. All cDNA molecules were each tagged by a template-switch adaptor with 12 random nucleotides. TCRdb itself ran the 5' RACE reads through MiXCR, one entry per CDR3 protein. The sample lists 790,000 or so distinct CDR3 sequences, approximately 53% occurring once. Turning to this clonotype: Its antigen is still unknown.

The CDR3 is 13 amino acids. The V and J ends lost 4 bases and 10 bases respectively, with 16 bases between them. The V gene's germline CDR1 is KGHDR and CDR2 SFDVKD. The chain has TRBV24-1 and TRBJ2-7; possibly TRBD1 for D (6 bases). This TCR was recovered from a man in his forties or fifties in good health. The sequenced sample consisted of blood. The CDR3 loop is CATSESGTSGQYF. The CDR3 bases are TGTGCCACCAGTGAATCCGGGACAAGTGGACAGTACTTC.